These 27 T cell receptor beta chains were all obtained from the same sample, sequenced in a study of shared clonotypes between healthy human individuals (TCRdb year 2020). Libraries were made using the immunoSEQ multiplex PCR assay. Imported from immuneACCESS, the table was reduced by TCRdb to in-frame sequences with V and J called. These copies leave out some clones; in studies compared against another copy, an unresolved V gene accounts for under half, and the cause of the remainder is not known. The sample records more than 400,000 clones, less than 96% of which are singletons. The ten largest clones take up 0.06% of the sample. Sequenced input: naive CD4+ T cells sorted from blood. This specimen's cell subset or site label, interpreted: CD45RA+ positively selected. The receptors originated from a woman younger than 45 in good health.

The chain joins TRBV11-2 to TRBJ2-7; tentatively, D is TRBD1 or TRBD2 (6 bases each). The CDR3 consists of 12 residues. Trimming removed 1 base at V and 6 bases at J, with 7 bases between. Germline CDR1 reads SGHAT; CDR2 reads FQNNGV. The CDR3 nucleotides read TGTGCCAGCAGCTTAGCGGGGGCCGAGCAGTACTTC. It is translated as CASSLAGAEQYF.

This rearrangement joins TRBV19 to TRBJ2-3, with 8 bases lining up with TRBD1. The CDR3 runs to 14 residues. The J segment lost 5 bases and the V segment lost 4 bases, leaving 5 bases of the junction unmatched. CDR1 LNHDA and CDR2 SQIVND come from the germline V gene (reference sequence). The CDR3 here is CASSKDRVRDTQYF. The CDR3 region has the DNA TGTGCCAGTAGTAAGGACAGGGTTAGAGATACGCAGTATTTT.

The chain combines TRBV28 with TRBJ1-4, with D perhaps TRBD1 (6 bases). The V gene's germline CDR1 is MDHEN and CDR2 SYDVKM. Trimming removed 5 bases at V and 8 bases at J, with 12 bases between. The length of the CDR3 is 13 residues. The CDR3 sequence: CASSLRDNEKLFF. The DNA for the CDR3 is TGTGCCAGCAGTCTCCGGGACAACGAAAAACTGTTTTTT.

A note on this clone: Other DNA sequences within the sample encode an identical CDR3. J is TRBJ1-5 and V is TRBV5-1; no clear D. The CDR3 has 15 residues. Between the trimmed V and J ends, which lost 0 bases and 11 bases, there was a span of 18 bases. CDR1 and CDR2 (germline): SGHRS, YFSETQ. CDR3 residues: CASSLEGSAVTAQHF. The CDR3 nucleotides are TGCGCCAGCAGCTTGGAAGGGTCAGCAGTAACGGCCCAGCATTTT.

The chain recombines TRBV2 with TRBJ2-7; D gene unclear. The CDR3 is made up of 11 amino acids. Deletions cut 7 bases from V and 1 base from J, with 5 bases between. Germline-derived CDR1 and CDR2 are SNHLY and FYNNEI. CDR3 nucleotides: TGTGCCAGCATGGTGTCCTACGAGCAGTACTTC. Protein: CASMVSYEQYF.

The DNA for the CDR3 is TGTGCCAGCAGCACCCGGACAGGGGATGGAAACACCATATATTTT. Amino acid sequence: CASSTRTGDGNTIYF. The V gene is TRBV7-2, the J gene TRBJ1-3, with 9 bases aligning to TRBD1. The V segment lost 5 bases and the J segment 3 bases; nucleotides outside the gene matches: 5. In germline, CDR1 is SGHTA, CDR2 FQGNSA. This CDR3 region has 15 residues.

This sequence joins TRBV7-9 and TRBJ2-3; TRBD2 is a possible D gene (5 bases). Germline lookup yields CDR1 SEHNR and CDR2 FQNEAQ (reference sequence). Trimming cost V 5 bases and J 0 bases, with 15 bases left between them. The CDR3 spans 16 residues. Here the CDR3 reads CASSPYARTSTDTQYF. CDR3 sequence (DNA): TGTGCCAGCAGCCCTTACGCCCGGACTAGCACAGATACGCAGTATTTT.

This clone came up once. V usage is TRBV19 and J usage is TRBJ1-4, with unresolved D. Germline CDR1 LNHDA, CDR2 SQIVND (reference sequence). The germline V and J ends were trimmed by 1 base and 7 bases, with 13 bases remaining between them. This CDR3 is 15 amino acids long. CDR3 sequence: CASSIGPARIEKLFF. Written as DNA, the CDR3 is TGTGCCAGTAGTATAGGCCCGGCCCGCATTGAAAAACTGTTTTTT.

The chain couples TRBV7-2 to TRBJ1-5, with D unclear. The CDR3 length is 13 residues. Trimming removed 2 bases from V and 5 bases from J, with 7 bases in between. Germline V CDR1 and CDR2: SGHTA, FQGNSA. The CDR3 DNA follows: TGTGCCAGCAGCTTATGGGAGGATCAGCCCCAGCATTTT. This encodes CASSLWEDQPQHF. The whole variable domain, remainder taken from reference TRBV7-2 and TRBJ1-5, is GAGVSQSPSNKVTEKGKDVELRCDPISGHTALYWYRQSLGQGLEFLIYFQGNSAPDKSGLPSDRFSAERTGGSVSTLTIQRTQQEDSAVYLCASSLWEDQPQHFGDGTRLSIL.

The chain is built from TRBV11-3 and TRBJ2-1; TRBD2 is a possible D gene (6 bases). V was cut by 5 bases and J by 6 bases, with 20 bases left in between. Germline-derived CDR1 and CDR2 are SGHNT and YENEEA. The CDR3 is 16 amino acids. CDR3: CASSNNPSVRTNEQFF. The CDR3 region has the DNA TGTGCCAGCAGCAATAACCCTAGCGTTCGCACCAATGAGCAGTTCTTC.

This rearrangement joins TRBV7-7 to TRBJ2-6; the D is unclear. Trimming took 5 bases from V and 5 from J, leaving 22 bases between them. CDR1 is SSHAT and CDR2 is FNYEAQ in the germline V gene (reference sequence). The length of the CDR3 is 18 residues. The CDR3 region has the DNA TGTGCCAGCAGCCATGCTTGTATGCCACAAAGTCGGGCCAACGTCCTGACTTTC. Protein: CASSHACMPQSRANVLTF.

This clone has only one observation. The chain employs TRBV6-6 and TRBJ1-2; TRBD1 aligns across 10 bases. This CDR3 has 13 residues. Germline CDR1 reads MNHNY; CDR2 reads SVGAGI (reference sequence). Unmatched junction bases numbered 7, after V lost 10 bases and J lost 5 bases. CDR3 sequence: CATKDRGFYGYTF. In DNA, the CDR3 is TGTGCCACCAAGGACAGGGGGTTTTATGGCTACACCTTC.

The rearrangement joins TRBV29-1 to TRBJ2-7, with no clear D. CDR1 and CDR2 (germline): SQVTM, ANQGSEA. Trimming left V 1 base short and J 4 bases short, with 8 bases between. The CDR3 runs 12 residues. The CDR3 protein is CSVEVTGYEQYF. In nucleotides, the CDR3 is TGCAGCGTTGAAGTGACCGGTTACGAGCAGTACTTC.

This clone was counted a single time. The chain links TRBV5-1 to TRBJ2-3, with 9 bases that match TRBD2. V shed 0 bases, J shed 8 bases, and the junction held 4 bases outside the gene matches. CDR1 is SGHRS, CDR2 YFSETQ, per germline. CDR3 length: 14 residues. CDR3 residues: CASSLGVSGSTQYF. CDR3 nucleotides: TGCGCCAGCAGCTTGGGGGTTAGCGGGAGTACGCAGTATTTT. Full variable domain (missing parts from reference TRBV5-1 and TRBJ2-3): KAGVTQTPRYLIKTRGQQVTLSCSPISGHRSVSWYQQTPGQGLQFLFEYFSETQRNKGNFPGRFSGRQFSNSRSEMNVSTLELGDSALYLCASSLGVSGSTQYFGPGTRLTVL.

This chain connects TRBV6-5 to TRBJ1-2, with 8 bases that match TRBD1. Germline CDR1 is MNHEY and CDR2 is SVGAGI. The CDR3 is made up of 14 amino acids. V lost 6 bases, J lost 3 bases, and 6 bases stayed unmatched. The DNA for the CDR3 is TGTGCCAGCAGCAATGGACAGGGCGACTATGGCTACACCTTC. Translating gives CASSNGQGDYGYTF.

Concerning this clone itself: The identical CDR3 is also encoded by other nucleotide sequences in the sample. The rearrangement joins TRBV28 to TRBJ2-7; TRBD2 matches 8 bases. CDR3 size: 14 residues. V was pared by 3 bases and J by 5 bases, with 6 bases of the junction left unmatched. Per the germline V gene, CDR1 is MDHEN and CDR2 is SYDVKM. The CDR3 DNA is TGTGCCAGCAGTTTGGGGCTAGCGGGTGACGAGCAGTACTTC. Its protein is CASSLGLAGDEQYF.

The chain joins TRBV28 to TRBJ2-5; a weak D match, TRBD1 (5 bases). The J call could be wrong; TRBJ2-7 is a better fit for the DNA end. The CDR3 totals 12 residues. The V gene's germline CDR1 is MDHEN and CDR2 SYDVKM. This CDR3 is CASSVRVYEQYF. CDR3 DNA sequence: TGTGCCAGCAGTGTCAGGGTTTACGAGCAGTACTTC.

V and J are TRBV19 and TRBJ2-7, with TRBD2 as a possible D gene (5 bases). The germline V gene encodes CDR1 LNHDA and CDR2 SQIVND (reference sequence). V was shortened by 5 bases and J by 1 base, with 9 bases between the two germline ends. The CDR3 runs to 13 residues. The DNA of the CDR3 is TGTGCCAGTAGTGGAGGCAAGTCCTACGAGCAGTACTTC. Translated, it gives CASSGGKSYEQYF.

The CDR3 sequence: CASSSTYLEKLFF. DNA for the CDR3: TGTGCCAGCAGTTCCACCTATCTTGAAAAACTGTTTTTT. The chain joins TRBV28 to TRBJ1-4; D is undetermined. The CDR3 contains 13 residues. Germline CDR1 MDHEN, CDR2 SYDVKM. V gave up 4 bases and J gave up 7 bases, with 10 bases separating them. The whole variable domain, filled in from reference TRBV28 and TRBJ1-4, reads DVKVTQSSRYLVKRTGEKVFLECVQDMDHENMFWYRQDPGLGLRLIYFSYDVKMKEKGDIPEGYSVSREKKERFSLILESASTNQTSMYLCASSSTYLEKLFFGSGTQLSVL.

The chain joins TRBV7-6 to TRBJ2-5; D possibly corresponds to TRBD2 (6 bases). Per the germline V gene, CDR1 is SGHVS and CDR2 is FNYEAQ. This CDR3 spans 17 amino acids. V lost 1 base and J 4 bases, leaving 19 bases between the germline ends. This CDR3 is CASSLDGGTGSVETQYF. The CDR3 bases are TGTGCCAGCAGCTTAGACGGGGGAACCGGTTCGGTAGAGACCCAGTACTTC.

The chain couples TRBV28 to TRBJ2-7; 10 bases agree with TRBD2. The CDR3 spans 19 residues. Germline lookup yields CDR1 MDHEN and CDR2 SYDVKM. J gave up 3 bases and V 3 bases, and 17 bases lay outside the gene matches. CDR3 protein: CASSFIGGLAGVGNYEQYF. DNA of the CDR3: TGTGCCAGCAGTTTTATAGGAGGGCTAGCGGGAGTTGGAAACTACGAGCAGTACTTC.

The CDR3 DNA sequence: TGTGCCACCAGCAGAGATCAAGTACAAGAGACCCAGTACTTC. Encoded protein: CATSRDQVQETQYF. This chain joins TRBV15 and TRBJ2-5, with D unresolved. The CDR3 extends over 14 amino acids. CDR1 and CDR2 from the germline V gene are LNHNV and YYDKDF (reference sequence). V was shortened by 0 bases and J by 2 bases, with 7 bases between the two germline ends.

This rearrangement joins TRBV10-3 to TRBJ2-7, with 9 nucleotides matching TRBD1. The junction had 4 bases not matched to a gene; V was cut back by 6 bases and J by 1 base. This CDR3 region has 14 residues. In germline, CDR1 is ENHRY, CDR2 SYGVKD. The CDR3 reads CAISPGQGSYEQYF. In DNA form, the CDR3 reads TGTGCCATCAGCCCGGGACAGGGTTCCTACGAGCAGTACTTC.

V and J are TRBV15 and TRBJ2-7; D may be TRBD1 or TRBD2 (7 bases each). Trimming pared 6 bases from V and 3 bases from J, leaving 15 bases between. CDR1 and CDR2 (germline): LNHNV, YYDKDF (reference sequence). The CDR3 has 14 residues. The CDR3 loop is CATRLATGLYEQYF. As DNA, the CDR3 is TGTGCCACCAGACTAGCGACAGGGCTCTACGAGCAGTACTTC.

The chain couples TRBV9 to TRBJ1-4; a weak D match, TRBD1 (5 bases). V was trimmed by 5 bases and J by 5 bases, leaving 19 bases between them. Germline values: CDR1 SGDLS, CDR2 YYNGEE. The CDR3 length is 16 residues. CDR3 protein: CASRSGTQWGNEKLFF. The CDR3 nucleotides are TGTGCCAGCAGATCCGGGACCCAGTGGGGCAATGAAAAACTGTTTTTT.

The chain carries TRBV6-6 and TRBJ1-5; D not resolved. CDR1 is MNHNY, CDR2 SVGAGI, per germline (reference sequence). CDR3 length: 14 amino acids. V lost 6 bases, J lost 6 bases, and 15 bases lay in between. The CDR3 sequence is CASSPIGEGQPQHF. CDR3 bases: TGTGCCAGCAGCCCTATCGGGGAAGGTCAGCCCCAGCATTTT.

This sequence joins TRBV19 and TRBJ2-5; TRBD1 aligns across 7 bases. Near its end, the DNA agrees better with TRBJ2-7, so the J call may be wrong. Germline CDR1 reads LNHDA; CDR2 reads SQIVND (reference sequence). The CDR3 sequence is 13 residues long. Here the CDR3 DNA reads TGTGCCAGTAGTGTGACAGGGACCTACGAGCAGTACTTC. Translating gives CASSVTGTYEQYF.